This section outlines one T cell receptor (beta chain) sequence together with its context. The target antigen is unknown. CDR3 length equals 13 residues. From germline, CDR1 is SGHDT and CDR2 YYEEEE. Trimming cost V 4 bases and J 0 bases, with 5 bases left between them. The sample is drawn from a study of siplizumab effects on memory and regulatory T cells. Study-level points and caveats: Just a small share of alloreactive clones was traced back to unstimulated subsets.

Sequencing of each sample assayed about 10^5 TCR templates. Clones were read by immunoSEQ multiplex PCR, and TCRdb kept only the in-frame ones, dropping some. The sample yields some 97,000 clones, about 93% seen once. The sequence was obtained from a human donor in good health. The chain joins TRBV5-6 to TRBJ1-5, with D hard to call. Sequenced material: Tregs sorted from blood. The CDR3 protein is CASSQYSNQPQHF. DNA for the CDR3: TGTGCCAGCAGCCAATATAGCAATCAGCCCCAGCATTTT.